This is a list of T cell receptor beta chains from one sample in a study of T cell responses to AZD1222 COVID-19 vaccine. TCRdb's copy holds only in-frame clones and misses some; the assay was immunoSEQ multiplex PCR. The sample has 150,000 to 200,000 clones, around 92% seen once. Sample: peripheral blood, taken on day 0 of AZD1222 vaccination. The receptors originated from an adult in good health. The CDR3 runs from the conserved cysteine through the conserved F or W. The order of the fields is CDR3 length, clone size, J gene, V gene, D gene, CDR3 DNA, CDR3 protein. D genes are given only for firm matches. Not every row has a clone size; where given, it reads once, few, many or a size class.

length: 16
size: -
J: TRBJ1-6
V: TRBV5-1
D: -
DNA: TGCGCCAGCAGGGATCCGACGAGCTCCTATAATTCACCCCTCCACTTT
CDR3: CASRDPTSSYNSPLHF

length: 14
size: -
J: TRBJ2-7
V: TRBV28
D: -
DNA: TGTGCCAGCAGTTCCCCGAACTTTGCCTACGAGCAGTACTTC
CDR3: CASSSPNFAYEQYF

length: 14
size: once
J: TRBJ1-1
V: TRBV4-1
D: -
DNA: TGCGCCAGCAGCCACCTATACAGGGTGGCTGAAGCTTTCTTT
CDR3: CASSHLYRVAEAFF

length: 17
size: once
J: TRBJ2-2
V: TRBV11-2
D: TRBD1
DNA: TGTGCCAGCAGCCTGTCGGGGACAGGGTTGGACACCGGGGAGCTGTTTTTT
CDR3: CASSLSGTGLDTGELFF

length: 17
size: -
J: TRBJ1-2
V: TRBV6-6
D: TRBD1
DNA: TGTGCCAGCAGTCCTCGACCAATAGGGACAGGTTACTATGGCTACACCTTC
CDR3: CASSPRPIGTGYYGYTF

length: 13
size: -
J: TRBJ1-4
V: TRBV6-5
D: -
DNA: TGTGCCAGCAGCCGACACTTTAATGAAAAACTGTTTTTT
CDR3: CASSRHFNEKLFF

length: 16
size: -
J: TRBJ2-7
V: TRBV6-6
D: -
DNA: TGTGCCAGCAGTCGAACCGACGTCGGGGCGATCTACGAGCAGTACTTC
CDR3: CASSRTDVGAIYEQYF

length: 15
size: -
J: TRBJ2-5
V: TRBV9
D: TRBD2
DNA: TGTGCCAGCACGCCTAGCGGGGGATACCAAGAGACCCAGTACTTC
CDR3: CASTPSGGYQETQYF

length: 12
size: -
J: TRBJ1-1
V: TRBV12-3/TRBV12-4
D: -
DNA: TGTGCCAGCAGCCACGGACGGTTTAAAGCTTTCTTT
CDR3: CASSHGRFKAFF

length: 14
size: -
J: TRBJ1-5
V: TRBV18
D: -
DNA: TGTGCCAGCTCACCTGCGACTAGCAATCAGCCCCAGCATTTT
CDR3: CASSPATSNQPQHF

length: 12
size: -
J: TRBJ1-1
V: TRBV10-3
D: TRBD1
DNA: TGTGCCATCAGGGCTACAGGGGGTGAAGCTTTCTTT
CDR3: CAIRATGGEAFF

length: 15
size: -
J: TRBJ2-1
V: TRBV9
D: TRBD1
DNA: TGTGCCAGCAGCGCCGGATACTCCAGGGGACAGGTGCAGTTCTTC
CDR3: CASSAGYSRGQVQFF

length: 14
size: -
J: TRBJ2-5
V: TRBV30
D: TRBD1
DNA: TGTGCCTGGAGTGTCTGGACAGGGAGAGAGACCCAGTACTTC
CDR3: CAWSVWTGRETQYF

length: 14
size: -
J: TRBJ2-2
V: TRBV6-5
D: TRBD1
DNA: TGTGCCAGCAGAAGGGACAGACTCACCGGGGAGCTGTTTTTT
CDR3: CASRRDRLTGELFF

length: 15
size: -
J: TRBJ1-5
V: TRBV4-2
D: -
DNA: TGTGCCAGCAGCCAATACTCCAAGGACAATCAGCCCCAGCATTTT
CDR3: CASSQYSKDNQPQHF

length: 16
size: -
J: TRBJ1-1
V: TRBV5-1
D: -
DNA: TGCGCCAGCAGCGACGACAGAAACCTCAGAGGCACTGAAGCTTTCTTT
CDR3: CASSDDRNLRGTEAFF

length: 12
size: -
J: TRBJ1-1
V: TRBV28
D: -
DNA: TGTGCCAGCAGGTTATCGGAGACCGAGGCTTTCTTT
CDR3: CASRLSETEAFF

length: 13
size: -
J: TRBJ1-2
V: TRBV30
D: TRBD1
DNA: TGTGCCTCCGGACAGGAGGGGTTCTATGGCTACACCTTC
CDR3: CASGQEGFYGYTF

length: 16
size: -
J: TRBJ1-1
V: TRBV10-3
D: -
DNA: TGTGCCATCAGTGCCTTCGGTGAGAACCCGAACACTGAAGCTTTCTTT
CDR3: CAISAFGENPNTEAFF

length: 14
size: -
J: TRBJ1-1
V: TRBV5-6
D: -
DNA: TGTGCCAGCAGCTCAACAGGCCTGAGGACTGAAGCTTTCTTT
CDR3: CASSSTGLRTEAFF

length: 14
size: -
J: TRBJ2-5
V: TRBV11-3
D: TRBD1
DNA: TGTGCCAGCAGCTCCCGGGACAGCCAAGAGACCCAGTACTTC
CDR3: CASSSRDSQETQYF

length: 18
size: -
J: TRBJ1-3
V: TRBV4-1
D: -
DNA: TGCGCCAGCAGCCAAGAAGGTCGCGGGTCTCCCCTAGGAAACACCATATATTTT
CDR3: CASSQEGRGSPLGNTIYF

length: 15
size: -
J: TRBJ1-2
V: TRBV7-2
D: -
DNA: TGTGCCAGCAGCCAACTGGTTGCAGCTAACTATGGCTACACCTTC
CDR3: CASSQLVAANYGYTF